These 3 T cell receptor beta chains were sequenced from one sample in a study of blood T cells in healthy people across ages. Then a second PCR, running roughly 7 to 11 cycles, was carried out with a sample-barcoded 5' primer and a J-beta primer mix. TCRdb redid the calling of the 5' RACE reads with MiXCR, one entry per CDR3 protein. The table includes about 1 million distinct CDR3 sequences, approximately 25% detected once. These sequences were also reported in another study, on T cells of mothers and their children.

The material sequenced was blood. The receptors derive from a girl aged 2-15 years in good health.

The CDR3 DNA reads TGTGCCAGCAGCCAGAATCGGTACTTAAACTACGAGCAGTACTTC. This sequence encodes CASSQNRYLNYEQYF. The chain recombines TRBV3-1 with TRBJ2-7, with D hard to call. Germline V gene lookup returns CDR1 LGHDT and CDR2 YNNKEL (reference sequence). This CDR3 is 15 amino acids long. V lost 3 bases to trimming and J lost 3 bases, with 15 bases between them.

The chain joins TRBV20-1 to TRBJ1-4, with D uncertain. Germline V CDR1 and CDR2: DFQATT, SNEGSKA (reference sequence). The CDR3 extends over 13 amino acids. The germline V and J ends were trimmed by 0 bases and 5 bases, with 7 bases remaining between them. CDR3 protein: CSARDRLNEKLFF. DNA for the CDR3: TGCAGTGCTAGAGACAGATTAAATGAAAAACTGTTTTTT.

This clonotype was seen ten or more times. The chain employs TRBV7-9 and TRBJ2-5; D unclear. The length of the CDR3 is 12 residues. In germline, CDR1 is SEHNR, CDR2 FQNEAQ (reference sequence). The V end lost 5 bases, the J end lost 5 bases, and 9 bases lay between the germline ends. The CDR3: CASSLEEETQYF. CDR3 DNA: TGTGCCAGCAGCCTCGAGGAGGAGACCCAGTACTTC.